This T cell receptor (beta chain) derives from a study of blood T cell repertoires in COVID-19. The overall study: The origin of the acute and convalescent COVID-19 samples was the United States, Italy and Spain. Sources were T cells, B-cell-depleted T cells, or PBMCs; the material itself was cDNA or gDNA.

In Seattle, patients joined the study during active infection and were tracked longitudinally. In the original analysis: Reference gene primers were amplified, and this amplification served to estimate nucleated cell counts. Some clones are missing from TCRdb's copy, which holds only in-frame ones; the method was immunoSEQ multiplex PCR. V and J calls and clone size are given by that table; D and trimming were obtained from the DNA. The table lists 200,000 to 250,000 clones, roughly 85% of them singletons, with 4.5% to 5.5% in the top ten. The length of the CDR3 is 13 residues. The germline gives CDR1 GTSNPN, CDR2 SVGIG (reference sequence). With V trimmed by 4 bases and J by 0 bases, 1 base remained unmatched.

This TCR came from a man aged 50 to 59 with COVID-19, enrolled during active disease. This chain connects TRBV30 to TRBJ1-2; 8 positions agree with TRBD1. Sequences were obtained from peripheral blood. This chain's CDR3 is CAWTGGPNYGYTF. For the CDR3, the DNA is TGTGCCTGGACAGGGGGCCCTAACTATGGCTACACCTTC.